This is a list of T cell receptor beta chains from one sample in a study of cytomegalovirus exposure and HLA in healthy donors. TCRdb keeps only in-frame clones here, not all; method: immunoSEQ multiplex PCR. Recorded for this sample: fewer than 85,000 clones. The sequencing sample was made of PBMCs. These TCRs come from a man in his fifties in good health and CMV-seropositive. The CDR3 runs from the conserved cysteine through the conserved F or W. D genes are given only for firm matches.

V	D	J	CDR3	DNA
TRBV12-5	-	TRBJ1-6	CASGLVLGQGKYNSPLHF	TGTGCTAGTGGTTTGGTATTGGGGCAGGGAAAGTATAATTCACCCCTCCACTTT
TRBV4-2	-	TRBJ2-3	CASSRVLGDTQYF	TGTGCCAGCTCCCGAGTGCTAGGAGATACGCAGTATTTT
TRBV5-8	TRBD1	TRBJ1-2	CASSRDRGYGYTF	TGTGCCAGCAGCCGTGACAGGGGATATGGCTACACCTTC
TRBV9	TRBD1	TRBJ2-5	CASSGTGTGETQYF	TGTGCCAGCAGCGGGACCGGGACAGGAGAGACCCAGTACTTC
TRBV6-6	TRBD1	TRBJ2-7	CASSYEGTDSYEQYF	TGTGCCAGCAGTTACGAAGGGACAGACTCCTACGAGCAGTACTTC
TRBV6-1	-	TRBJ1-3	CASSETVNSGNTIYF	TGTGCCAGCAGTGAAACAGTTAACTCTGGAAACACCATATATTTT
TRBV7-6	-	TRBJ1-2	CASSSDWNYGYTF	TGTGCCAGCAGCTCGGACTGGAACTATGGCTACACCTTC
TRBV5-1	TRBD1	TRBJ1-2	CASSSGQGEQGYTF	TGCGCCAGCAGCTCAGGACAGGGAGAACAGGGCTACACCTTC
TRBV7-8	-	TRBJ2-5	CASSLQVGETQYF	TGTGCCAGCAGCCTACAGGTCGGGGAGACCCAGTACTTC
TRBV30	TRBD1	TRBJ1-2	CAWSSRQGSLF	TGTGCCTGGAGTTCCCGACAGGGGTCCCTCTTC
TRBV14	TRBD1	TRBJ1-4	CASSRPGQLNEKLFF	TGTGCCAGCAGCCGACCGGGACAGCTTAATGAAAAACTGTTTTTT
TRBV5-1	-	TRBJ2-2	CASSRSRVTGELFF	TGCGCCAGCAGCCGATCCAGGGTAACCGGGGAGCTGTTTTTT
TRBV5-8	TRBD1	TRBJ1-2	CASSFPPGTGAGYTF	TGTGCCAGCAGCTTTCCACCCGGGACAGGGGCTGGCTACACCTTC
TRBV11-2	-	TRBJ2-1	CASSFGSLRNEQFF	TGTGCCAGCAGCTTCGGGAGTTTGAGGAATGAGCAGTTCTTC
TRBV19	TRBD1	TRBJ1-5	CASSIETGEHQPQHF	TGTGCCAGTAGTATAGAGACAGGGGAGCATCAGCCCCAGCATTTT
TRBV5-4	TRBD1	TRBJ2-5	CASSPRTGEEETQYF	TGTGCCAGCAGTCCAAGGACAGGGGAAGAGGAGACCCAGTACTTC
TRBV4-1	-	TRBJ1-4	CASSRTRATNEKLFF	TGCGCCAGCAGCCGTACCAGGGCAACTAATGAAAAACTGTTTTTT
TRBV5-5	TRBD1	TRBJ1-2	CASSFGQGYGYTF	TGTGCCAGCAGCTTCGGACAGGGCTATGGCTACACCTTC
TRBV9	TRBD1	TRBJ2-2	CASSYGQVVSGELFF	TGTGCCAGCAGCTACGGACAGGTAGTTTCCGGGGAGCTGTTTTTT
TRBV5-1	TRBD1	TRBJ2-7	CASRRWDRGDEQYF	TGCGCCAGCAGGAGGTGGGACAGGGGAGACGAGCAGTACTTC
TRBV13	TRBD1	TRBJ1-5	CASSRTGSKAQHF	TGTGCCAGCAGTCGGACAGGGTCAAAAGCCCAGCATTTT